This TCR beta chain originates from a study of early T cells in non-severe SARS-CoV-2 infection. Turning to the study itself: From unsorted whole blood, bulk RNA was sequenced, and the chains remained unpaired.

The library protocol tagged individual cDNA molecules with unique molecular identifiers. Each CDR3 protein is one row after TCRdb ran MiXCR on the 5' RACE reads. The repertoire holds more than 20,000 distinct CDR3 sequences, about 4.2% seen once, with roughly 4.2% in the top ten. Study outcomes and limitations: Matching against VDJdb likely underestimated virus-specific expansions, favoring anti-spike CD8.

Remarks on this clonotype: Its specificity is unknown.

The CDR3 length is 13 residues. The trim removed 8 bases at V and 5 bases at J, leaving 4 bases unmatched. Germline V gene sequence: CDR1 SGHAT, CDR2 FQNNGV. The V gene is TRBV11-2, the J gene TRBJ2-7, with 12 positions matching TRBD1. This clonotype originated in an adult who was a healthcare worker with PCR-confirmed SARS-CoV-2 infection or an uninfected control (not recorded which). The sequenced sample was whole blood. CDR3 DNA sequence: TGTGCCAGCGCCGGGACAGGGGGCGACGAGCAGTACTTC. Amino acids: CASAGTGGDEQYF.